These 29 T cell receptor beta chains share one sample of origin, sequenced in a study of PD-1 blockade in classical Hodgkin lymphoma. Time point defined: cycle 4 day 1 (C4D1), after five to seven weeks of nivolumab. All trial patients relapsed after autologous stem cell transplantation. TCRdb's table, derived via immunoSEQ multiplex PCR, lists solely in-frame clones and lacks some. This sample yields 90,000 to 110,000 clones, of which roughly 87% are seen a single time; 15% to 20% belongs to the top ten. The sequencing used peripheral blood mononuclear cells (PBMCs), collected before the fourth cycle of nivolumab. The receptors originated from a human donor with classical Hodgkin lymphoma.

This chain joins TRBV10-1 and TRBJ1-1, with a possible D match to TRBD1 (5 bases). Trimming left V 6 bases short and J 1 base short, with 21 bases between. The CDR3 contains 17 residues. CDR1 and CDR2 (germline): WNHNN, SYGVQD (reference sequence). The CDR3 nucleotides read TGCGCCAGCAGCGTGGGACGATCCACCTTAGGGAACACTGAAGCTTTCTTT. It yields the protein CASSVGRSTLGNTEAFF.

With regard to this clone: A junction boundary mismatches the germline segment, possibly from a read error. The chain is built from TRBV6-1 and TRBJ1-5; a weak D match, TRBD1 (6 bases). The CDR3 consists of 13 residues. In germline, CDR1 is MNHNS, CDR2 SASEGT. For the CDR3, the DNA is TGTACCAGCAGCTACAGGGCTAATCAGCCCCAGCATTTT. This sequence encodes CTSSYRANQPQHF.

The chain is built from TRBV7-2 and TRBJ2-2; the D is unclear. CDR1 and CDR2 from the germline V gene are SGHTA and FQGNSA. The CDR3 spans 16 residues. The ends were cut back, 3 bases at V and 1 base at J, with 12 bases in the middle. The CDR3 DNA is TGTGCCAGCAGCTTCCGGCATCCGATGAACACCGGGGAGCTGTTTTTT. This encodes CASSFRHPMNTGELFF.

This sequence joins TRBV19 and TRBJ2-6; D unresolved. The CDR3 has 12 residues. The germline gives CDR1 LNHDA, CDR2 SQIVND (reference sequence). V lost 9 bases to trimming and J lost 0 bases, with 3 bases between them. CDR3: CARDSGANVLTF. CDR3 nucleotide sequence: TGTGCCAGGGACTCTGGGGCCAACGTCCTGACTTTC. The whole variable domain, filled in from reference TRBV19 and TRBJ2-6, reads DGGITQSPKYLFRKEGQNVTLSCEQNLNHDAMYWYRQDPGQGLRLIYYSQIVNDFQKGDIAEGYSVSREKKESFPLTVTSAQKNPTAFYLCARDSGANVLTFGAGSRLTVL.

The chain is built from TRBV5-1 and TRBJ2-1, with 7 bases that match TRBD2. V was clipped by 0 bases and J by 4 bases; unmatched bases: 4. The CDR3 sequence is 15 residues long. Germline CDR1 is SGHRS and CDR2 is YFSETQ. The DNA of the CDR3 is TGCGCCAGCAGCTTGGCCTCAGCGGGGTACAATGAGCAGTTCTTC. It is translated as CASSLASAGYNEQFF.

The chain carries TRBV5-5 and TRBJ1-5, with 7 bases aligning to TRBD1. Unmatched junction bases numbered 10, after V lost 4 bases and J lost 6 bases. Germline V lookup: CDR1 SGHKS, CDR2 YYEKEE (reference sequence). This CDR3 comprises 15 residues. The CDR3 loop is CASSNSGTVGQPQHF. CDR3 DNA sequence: TGTGCCAGCAGCAACTCCGGGACAGTTGGTCAGCCCCAGCATTTT.

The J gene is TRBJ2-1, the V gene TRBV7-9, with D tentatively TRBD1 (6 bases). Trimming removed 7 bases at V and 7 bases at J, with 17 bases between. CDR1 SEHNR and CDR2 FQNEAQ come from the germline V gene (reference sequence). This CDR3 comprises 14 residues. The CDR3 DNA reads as TGTGCCAGCAACCCTCCGGGACACCCGAATGAGCAGTTCTTC. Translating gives CASNPPGHPNEQFF. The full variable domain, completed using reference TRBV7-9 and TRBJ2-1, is DTGVSQNPRHKITKRGQNVTFRCDPISEHNRLYWYRQTLGQGPEFLTYFQNEAQLEKSRLLSDRFSAERPKGSFSTLEIQRTEQGDSAMYLCASNPPGHPNEQFFGPGTRLTVL.

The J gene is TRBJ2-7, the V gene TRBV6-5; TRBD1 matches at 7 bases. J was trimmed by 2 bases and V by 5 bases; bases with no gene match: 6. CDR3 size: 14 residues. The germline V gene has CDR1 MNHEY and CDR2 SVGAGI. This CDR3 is CASSRQGKTYEQYF. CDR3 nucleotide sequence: TGTGCCAGCAGTCGACAGGGTAAGACCTACGAGCAGTACTTC.

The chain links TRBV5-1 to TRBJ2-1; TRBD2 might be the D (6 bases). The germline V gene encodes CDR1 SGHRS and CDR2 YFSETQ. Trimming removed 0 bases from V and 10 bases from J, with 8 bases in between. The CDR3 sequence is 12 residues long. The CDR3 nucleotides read TGCGCCAGCAGCTTGGGGCTAGCGGAGCAGTTCTTC. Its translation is CASSLGLAEQFF.

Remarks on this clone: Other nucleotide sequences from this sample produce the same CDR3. The CDR3 DNA reads TGCGCCAGCAGCTCGACTAGCGGGGGGGATACGCAGTATTTT. This codes for CASSSTSGGDTQYF. The J gene is TRBJ2-3, the V gene TRBV5-1, with 13 bases lining up with TRBD2. Per the germline V gene, CDR1 is SGHRS and CDR2 is YFSETQ. With V trimmed by 3 bases and J by 6 bases, 1 base remained unmatched. The CDR3 sequence is 14 residues long. Using reference TRBV5-1 and TRBJ2-3 for the parts outside the CDR3, the full variable domain is KAGVTQTPRYLIKTRGQQVTLSCSPISGHRSVSWYQQTPGQGLQFLFEYFSETQRNKGNFPGRFSGRQFSNSRSEMNVSTLELGDSALYLCASSSTSGGDTQYFGPGTRLTVL.

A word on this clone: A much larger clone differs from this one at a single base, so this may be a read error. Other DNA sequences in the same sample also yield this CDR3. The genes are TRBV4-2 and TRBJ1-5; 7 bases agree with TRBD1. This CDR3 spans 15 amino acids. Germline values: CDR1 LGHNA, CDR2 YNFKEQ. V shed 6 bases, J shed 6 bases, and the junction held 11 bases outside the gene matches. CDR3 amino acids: CASRMDRRSVQPQHF. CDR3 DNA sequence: TGTGCCAGCAGGATGGACAGGAGATCGGTTCAGCCCCAGCATTTT.

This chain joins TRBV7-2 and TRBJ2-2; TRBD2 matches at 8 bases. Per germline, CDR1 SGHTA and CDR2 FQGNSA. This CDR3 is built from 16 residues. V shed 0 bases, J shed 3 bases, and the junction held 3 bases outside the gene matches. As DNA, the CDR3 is TGTGCCAGCAGCTTAGCGGGGCGGGAGGACACCGGGGAGCTGTTTTTT. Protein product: CASSLAGREDTGELFF.

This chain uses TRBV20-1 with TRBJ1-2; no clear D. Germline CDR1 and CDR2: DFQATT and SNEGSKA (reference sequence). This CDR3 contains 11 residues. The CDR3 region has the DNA TGCAGCCTCGACTCCTACTATGGCTACACCTTC. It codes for CSLDSYYGYTF.

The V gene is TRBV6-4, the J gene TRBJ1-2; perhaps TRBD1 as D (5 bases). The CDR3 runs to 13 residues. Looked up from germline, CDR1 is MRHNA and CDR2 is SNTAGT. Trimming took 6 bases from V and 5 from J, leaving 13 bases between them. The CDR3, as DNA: TGTGCCAGCAGGGACACGTTGAAGTATGGCTACACCTTC. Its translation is CASRDTLKYGYTF.

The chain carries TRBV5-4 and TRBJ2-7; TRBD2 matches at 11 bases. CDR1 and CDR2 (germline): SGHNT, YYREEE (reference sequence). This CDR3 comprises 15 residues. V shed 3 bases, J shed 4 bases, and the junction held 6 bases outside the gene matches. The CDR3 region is CASSSLAGGPYEQYF. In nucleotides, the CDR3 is TGTGCCAGCAGCTCCTTAGCGGGAGGGCCTTACGAGCAGTACTTC. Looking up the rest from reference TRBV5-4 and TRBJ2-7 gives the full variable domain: ETGVTQSPTHLIKTRGQQVTLRCSSQSGHNTVSWYQQALGQGPQFIFQYYREEENGRGNFPPRFSGLQFPNYSSELNVNALELDDSALYLCASSSLAGGPYEQYFGPGTRLTVT.

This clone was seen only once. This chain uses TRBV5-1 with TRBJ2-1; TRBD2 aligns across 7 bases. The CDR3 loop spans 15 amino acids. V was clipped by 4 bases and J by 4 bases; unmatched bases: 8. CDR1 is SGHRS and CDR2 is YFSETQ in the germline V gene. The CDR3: CASSNTAGSYNEQFF. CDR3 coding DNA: TGCGCCAGCAGCAACACAGCGGGAAGTTACAATGAGCAGTTCTTC. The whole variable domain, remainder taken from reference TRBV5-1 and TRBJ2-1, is KAGVTQTPRYLIKTRGQQVTLSCSPISGHRSVSWYQQTPGQGLQFLFEYFSETQRNKGNFPGRFSGRQFSNSRSEMNVSTLELGDSALYLCASSNTAGSYNEQFFGPGTRLTVL.

CDR3 in amino acids: CASSLGLAGGPETQYF. CDR3 bases: TGCGCCAGCAGCCTAGGGCTAGCGGGAGGGCCGGAGACCCAGTACTTC. The chain uses TRBV5-1 and TRBJ2-5, with TRBD2 identical over 12 bases. The CDR3 runs to 16 residues. V dropped 4 bases and J dropped 5; count of bases not matched to a gene: 9. Germline values: CDR1 SGHRS, CDR2 YFSETQ.

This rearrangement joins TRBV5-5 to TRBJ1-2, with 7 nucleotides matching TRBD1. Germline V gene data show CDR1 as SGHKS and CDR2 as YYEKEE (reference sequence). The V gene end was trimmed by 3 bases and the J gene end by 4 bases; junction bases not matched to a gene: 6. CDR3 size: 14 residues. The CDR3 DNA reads TGTGCCAGCAGCTCAAACAGGGGACCCTATGGCTACACCTTC. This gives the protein CASSSNRGPYGYTF. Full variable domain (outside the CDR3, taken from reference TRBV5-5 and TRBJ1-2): DAGVTQSPTHLIKTRGQQVTLRCSPISGHKSVSWYQQVLGQGPQFIFQYYEKEERGRGNFPDRFSARQFPNYSSELNVNALLLGDSALYLCASSSNRGPYGYTFGSGTRLTVV.

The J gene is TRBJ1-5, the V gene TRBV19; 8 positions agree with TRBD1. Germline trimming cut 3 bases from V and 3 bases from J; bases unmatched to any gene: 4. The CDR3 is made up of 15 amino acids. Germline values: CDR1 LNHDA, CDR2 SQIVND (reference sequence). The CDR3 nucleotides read TGTGCCAGTAGTATTACAGGGGGGAACAATCAGCCCCAGCATTTT. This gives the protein CASSITGGNNQPQHF.

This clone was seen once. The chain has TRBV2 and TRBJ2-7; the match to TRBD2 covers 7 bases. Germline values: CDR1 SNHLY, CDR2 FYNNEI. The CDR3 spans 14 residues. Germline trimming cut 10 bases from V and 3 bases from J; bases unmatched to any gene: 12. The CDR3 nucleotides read TGTGCCAACCTGGACGGGGGGTTAGACTACGAGCAGTACTTC. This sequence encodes CANLDGGLDYEQYF.

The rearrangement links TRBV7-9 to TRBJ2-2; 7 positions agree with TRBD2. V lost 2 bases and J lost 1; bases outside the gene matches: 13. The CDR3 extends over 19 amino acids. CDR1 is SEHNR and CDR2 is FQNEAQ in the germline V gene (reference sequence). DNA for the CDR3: TGTGCCAGCAGCTTAAGAGAAAGCGGGGAATATAAGAACACCGGGGAGCTGTTTTTT. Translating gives CASSLRESGEYKNTGELFF.

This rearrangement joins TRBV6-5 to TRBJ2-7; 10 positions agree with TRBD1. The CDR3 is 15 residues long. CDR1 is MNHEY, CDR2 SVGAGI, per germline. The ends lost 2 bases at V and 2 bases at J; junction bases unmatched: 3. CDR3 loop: CASSYGGTGAYEQYF. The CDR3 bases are TGTGCCAGCAGTTACGGTGGGACAGGGGCCTACGAGCAGTACTTC.

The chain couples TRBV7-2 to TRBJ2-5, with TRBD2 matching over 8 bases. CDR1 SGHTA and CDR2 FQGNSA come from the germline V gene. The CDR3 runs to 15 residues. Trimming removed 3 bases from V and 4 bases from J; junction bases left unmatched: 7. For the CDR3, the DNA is TGTGCCAGCAGCTTTGGCGGGAGGAAAGGAGAGACCCAGTACTTC. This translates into CASSFGGRKGETQYF.

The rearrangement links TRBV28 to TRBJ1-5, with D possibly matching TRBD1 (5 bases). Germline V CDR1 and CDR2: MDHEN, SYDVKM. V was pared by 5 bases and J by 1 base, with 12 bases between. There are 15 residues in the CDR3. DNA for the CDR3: TGTGCCAGCAGTCCAGGACACTACAGCAATCAGCCCCAGCATTTT. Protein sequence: CASSPGHYSNQPQHF. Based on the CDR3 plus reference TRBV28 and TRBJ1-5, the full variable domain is DVKVTQSSRYLVKRTGEKVFLECVQDMDHENMFWYRQDPGLGLRLIYFSYDVKMKEKGDIPEGYSVSREKKERFSLILESASTNQTSMYLCASSPGHYSNQPQHFGDGTRLSIL.

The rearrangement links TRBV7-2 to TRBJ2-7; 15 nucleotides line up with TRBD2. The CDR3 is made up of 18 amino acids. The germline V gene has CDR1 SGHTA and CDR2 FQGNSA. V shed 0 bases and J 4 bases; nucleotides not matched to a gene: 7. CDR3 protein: CASSLARGLAGGEYEQYF. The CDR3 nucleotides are TGTGCCAGCAGCTTAGCCCGAGGACTAGCGGGAGGGGAATACGAGCAGTACTTC.

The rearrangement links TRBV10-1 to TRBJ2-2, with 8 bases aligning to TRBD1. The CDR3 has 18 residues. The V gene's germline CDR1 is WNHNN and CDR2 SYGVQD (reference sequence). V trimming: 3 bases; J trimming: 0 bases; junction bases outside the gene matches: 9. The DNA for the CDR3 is TGCGCCAGCAGTGATTCGGACAGGGTGGTAGCGAACACCGGGGAGCTGTTTTTT. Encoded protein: CASSDSDRVVANTGELFF.

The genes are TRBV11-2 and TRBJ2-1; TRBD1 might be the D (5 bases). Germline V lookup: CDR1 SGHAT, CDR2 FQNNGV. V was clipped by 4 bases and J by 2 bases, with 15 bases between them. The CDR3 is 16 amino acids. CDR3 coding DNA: TGTGCCAGCAGCTCAAATGGGGCCCTAGCCTACAATGAGCAGTTCTTC. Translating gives CASSSNGALAYNEQFF.

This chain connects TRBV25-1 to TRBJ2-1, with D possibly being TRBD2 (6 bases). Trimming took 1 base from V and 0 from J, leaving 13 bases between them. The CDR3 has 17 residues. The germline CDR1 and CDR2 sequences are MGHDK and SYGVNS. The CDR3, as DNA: TGTGCCAGCAGTGAATCCTCGACTAGGCGCTCCTACAATGAGCAGTTCTTC. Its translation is CASSESSTRRSYNEQFF.

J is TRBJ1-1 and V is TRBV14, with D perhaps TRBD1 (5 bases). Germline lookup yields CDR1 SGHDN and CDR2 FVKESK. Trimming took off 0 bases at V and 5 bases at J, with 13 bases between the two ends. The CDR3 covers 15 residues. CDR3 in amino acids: CASSQDWGGRTEAFF. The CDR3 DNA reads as TGTGCCAGCAGCCAAGATTGGGGGGGAAGAACTGAAGCTTTCTTT.